This TCR beta chain comes out of a study of T cells expressing NK-cell markers (dated by TCRdb to 2020 to 2022). Background on the whole study: In sorted CD3+CD56+NKG2C+, CD3+CD56+NKG2C- and CD3+CD56-NKG2C+ T-cell subsets from several donors, TCR beta-chain repertoires were profiled. Seven of the eight sequenced donors were HCMV-seropositive and one was HCMV-seronegative. The eight sequenced donors were randomly selected healthy volunteers, three men and five women. Libraries were sequenced as 2 x 150 bp reads on Illumina HiSeq 2000/2500, MiSeq or NextSeq. Findings and caveats that apply to the study as a whole: For five or six donors, the dominant CD3+CD56+NKG2C+ clonotypes were among the top 10 CD8+ clonotypes and accounted for roughly 1.0-7.5% of CD8+ T cells. It remained unclear whether the expanded NKG2C-expressing T cell clones were specific for HCMV antigens. Those dominant clonotypes were again the most abundant among CD3+CD56-NKG2C+ cells in a handful of donors, at about 25-65%.

Of note for this clonotype: Its antigen is currently not known.

CDR1 and CDR2 were assigned from the germline V gene as SGHTS and YDEGEE. The CDR3 spans 13 residues, from the cysteine through the phenylalanine. A DNA sequence was not provided. A commercial ELISA kit detecting HCMV-specific IgG in serum was used to determine HCMV serostatus. Peripheral blood mononuclear cells were isolated from blood by Ficoll density gradient centrifugation. Sequencing used an Illumina HiSeq 2000. TCR beta cDNA libraries were made by 5'RACE template switching that added a universal primer site and unique molecular identifiers. cDNA synthesis was primed from the TCR beta constant segment and was followed by two successive PCR amplification steps. Regarding the original processing steps: MIGEC was used to demultiplex reads and group reads by UMI, and MiTCR was used to assemble and quantify clonotypes. To exclude erroneous sequences, any TCR cDNA sequence not supported by at least two reads was discarded. The tcR package was used for downstream repertoire analysis, with clonotypes matched between fractions based on CDR3 nucleotide sequence plus V segment. Antigen specificity was annotated against VDJdb with VDJmatch, allowing one amino acid substitution in CDR3. TCRdb reanalyzed the reads, keeping one entry per CDR3 protein sequence and omitting DNA. The V and J calls and clone size come from TCRdb's table, not from the authors' own analysis. This sample's table lists roughly 430,000 distinct CDR3 sequences. Under 7.5% of the sample belongs to the ten largest clones.

The sequence was obtained from a woman aged 18 to 75 in good health. Sequencing was done on a sample of blood T cells: a sorted CD56 or NKG2C T cell subset, CD4+ or CD8+ T cells, or bulk PBMC T cells (not recorded which). Rearrangement joined TRBV5-8 to TRBJ2-7; TCRdb's assignment of TRBD2 cannot be checked, as there is no DNA. The CDR3 reads as follows: CASSFLGRYEQYF.